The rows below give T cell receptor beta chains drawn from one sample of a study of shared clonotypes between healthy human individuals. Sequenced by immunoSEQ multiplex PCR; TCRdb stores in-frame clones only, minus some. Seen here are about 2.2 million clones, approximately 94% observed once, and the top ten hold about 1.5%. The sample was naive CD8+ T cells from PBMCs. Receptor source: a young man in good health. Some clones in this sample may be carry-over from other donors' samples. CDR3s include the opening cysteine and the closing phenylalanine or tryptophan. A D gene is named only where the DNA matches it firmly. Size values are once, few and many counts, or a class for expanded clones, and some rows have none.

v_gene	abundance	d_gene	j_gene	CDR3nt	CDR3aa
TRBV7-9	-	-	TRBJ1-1	TGTGCCAGCAGCTTATCTGAGGCCGGCACTGAAGCTTTCTTT	CASSLSEAGTEAFF
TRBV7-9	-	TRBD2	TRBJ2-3	TGTGCCAGCAGCCGTGCTGTGGGAGGGAGCACAGATACGCAGTATTTT	CASSRAVGGSTDTQYF
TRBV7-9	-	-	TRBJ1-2	TGTGCCAGCAGCCGCGGCGGGGATCTTGGCTACACCTTC	CASSRGGDLGYTF
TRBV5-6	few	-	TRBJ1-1	TGTGCCAGCAGCTTGATTCCGGAGAACACTGAAGCTTTCTTT	CASSLIPENTEAFF
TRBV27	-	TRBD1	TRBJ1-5	TGTGCCAGCAGATCCGGGACAGTTAATAGCAATCAGCCCCAGCATTTT	CASRSGTVNSNQPQHF
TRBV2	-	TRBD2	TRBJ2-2	TGTGCCAGCAGTGATAATTTCTCTAGCGGGAGGGTGAACACCGGGGAGCTGTTTTTT	CASSDNFSSGRVNTGELFF
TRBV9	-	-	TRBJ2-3	TGTGCCAGCAGCGTAGAACCGGGACTCTGCACAGATACGCAGTATTTT	CASSVEPGLCTDTQYF
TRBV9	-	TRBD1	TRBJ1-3	TGTGCCAGCAGCGTAACAGGGGGGTTTGGAAACACCATATATTTT	CASSVTGGFGNTIYF
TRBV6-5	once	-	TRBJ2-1	TGTGCCAGCAGTTTGGTGGGAGTAGCTGAGCAGTTCTTC	CASSLVGVAEQFF
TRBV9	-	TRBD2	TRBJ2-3	TGTGCCAGCAGCCCGAAGGGACTAGCAGAATCAGATACGCAGTATTTT	CASSPKGLAESDTQYF
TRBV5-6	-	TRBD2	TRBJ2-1	TGTGCCAGCAGCGCGGGGGTAGCGGGAGGTGGTTACAATGAGCAGTTCTTC	CASSAGVAGGGYNEQFF
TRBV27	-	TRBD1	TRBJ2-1	TGTGCCAGCAGCCTTATCGGGACAGGGAACAATGAGCAGTTCTTC	CASSLIGTGNNEQFF
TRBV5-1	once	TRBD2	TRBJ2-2	TGCGCCAGCAGCTCCCAGCGGGGGAACACCGGGGAGCTGTTTTTT	CASSSQRGNTGELFF
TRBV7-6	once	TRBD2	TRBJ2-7	TGTGCCAGCAGCCCAGCTACTAGCGGCTCCTACGAGCAGTACTTC	CASSPATSGSYEQYF
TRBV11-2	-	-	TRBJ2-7	TGTGCCAGCAGCTCAAGACAGGCCCGATCCTACGAGCAGTACTTC	CASSSRQARSYEQYF
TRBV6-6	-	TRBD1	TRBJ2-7	TGTGCCAGCATCCCGGGACAGTACTCCTACGAGCAGTACTTC	CASIPGQYSYEQYF
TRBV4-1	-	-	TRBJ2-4	TGCGCCAGCAGCCACCCTATAGATCCTGGTGGGCCCAAAAACATTCAGTACTTC	CASSHPIDPGGPKNIQYF
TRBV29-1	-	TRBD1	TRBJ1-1	TGCAGCGTTGTTGACAGGGGGCAGGGGGGACGGTATACTGAAGCTTTCTTT	CSVVDRGQGGRYTEAFF
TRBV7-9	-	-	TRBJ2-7	TGTGCCAGCAGCCCCAACTACGAGCAGTACTTC	CASSPNYEQYF
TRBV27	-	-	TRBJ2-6	TGTGCCAGCAGTCCTTACGGTGGGGCCAACGTCCTGACTTTC	CASSPYGGANVLTF
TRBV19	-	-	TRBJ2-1	TGTGCCAGTAGTCCCACCGGGGGATACAATGAGCAGTTCTTC	CASSPTGGYNEQFF
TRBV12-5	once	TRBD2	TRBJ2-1	TGTGCTAGTGCCAATATCGGGGTAGCGGGCAACAATGAGCAGTTCTTC	CASANIGVAGNNEQFF
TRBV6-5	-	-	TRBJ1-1	TGTGCCAGCAGTTACTCAAGGGGATCCACTGAAGCTTTCTTT	CASSYSRGSTEAFF
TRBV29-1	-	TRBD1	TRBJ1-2	TGCAGCGTTGAAGATCTTCAGGGGGCCTACTATGGCTACACCTTC	CSVEDLQGAYYGYTF
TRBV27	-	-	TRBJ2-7	TGTGCCAGCAGTCCCGGCCCCCTATTTGCGGGACAATACGAGCAGTACTTC	CASSPGPLFAGQYEQYF
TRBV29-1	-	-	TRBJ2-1	TGCAGCGTTGAGGGGACGGGATATGAGAATGAGCAGTTCTTC	CSVEGTGYENEQFF
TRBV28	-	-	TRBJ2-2	TGTGCCAGCAGTTTACCGATCGCGAGGGAGCTGTTTTTT	CASSLPIARELFF
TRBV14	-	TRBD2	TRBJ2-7	TGTGCCAGCAGCCCAACTAGCGGGAGGGCCTACGAGCAGTACTTC	CASSPTSGRAYEQYF
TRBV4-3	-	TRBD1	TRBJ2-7	TGCGCCAGCAGCCCGACAGGGGGGATCTACGAGCAGTACTTC	CASSPTGGIYEQYF
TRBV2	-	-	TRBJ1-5	TGTGCCAGCAGTGAAAGGATTGCGAGCAATCAGCCCCAGCATTTT	CASSERIASNQPQHF